These 11 T cell receptor beta chains share one sample of origin, sequenced in a study of a mutant IDH1 vaccine in newly diagnosed glioma. These TCRs' antigens remain unknown. Described time point: week 11, during vaccination. One vaccine dose held 300 ug of mutant IDH1 20-mer peptide and came with topical imiquimod. The method was immunoSEQ multiplex PCR; TCRdb's version includes in-frame clones alone and lacks a portion of them. This repertoire shows about 36,000 clones, about four fifths found once; its top ten account for approximately 16%. Sample: peripheral blood mononuclear cells (PBMCs), taken from a glioma patient whose treatment included an IDH1 peptide vaccine. These receptors all stem from a woman aged 25 to 45 with glioma. Some clones in this sample may be carry-over from other donors' samples.

Here the CDR3 DNA reads TGTGCCAGCAGCGCGCCTACTAGCGGCCGTTCCTACAATGAGCAGTTCTTC. Residues: CASSAPTSGRSYNEQFF. The V gene is TRBV9, the J gene TRBJ2-1; 8 bases line up with TRBD2. Germline V gives CDR1 SGDLS, CDR2 YYNGEE. Unmatched junction bases numbered 9, after V lost 3 bases and J lost 1 base. This CDR3 comprises 17 residues.

This chain connects TRBV19 to TRBJ2-7; possibly TRBD1 or TRBD2 for D (6 bases each). The CDR3 totals 13 residues. Deletions cut 3 bases from V and 7 bases from J, with 13 bases between. Germline CDR1 reads LNHDA; CDR2 reads SQIVND (reference sequence). The CDR3 is CASSIRGAREQYF. CDR3 nucleotide sequence: TGTGCCAGTAGTATTAGGGGGGCGCGGGAGCAGTACTTC.

This chain links TRBV6-5 with TRBJ2-3; the match to TRBD2 covers 7 bases. Germline V gives CDR1 MNHEY, CDR2 SVGAGI. The CDR3 is 16 amino acids. Trimming cost V 0 bases and J 1 base; bases outside gene matches: 4. The CDR3: CASSYSGGHGTDTQYF. In DNA form, the CDR3 reads TGTGCCAGCAGTTACTCGGGAGGGCATGGCACAGATACGCAGTATTTT.

Here the CDR3 DNA reads TGTGCCAGCCTGGGCCGGGGACAGCAAGAGACCCAGTACTTC. As protein: CASLGRGQQETQYF. The chain couples TRBV11-2 to TRBJ2-5; 7 bases line up with TRBD1. The CDR3 runs 14 residues. The V segment lost 8 bases and the J segment 2 bases; nucleotides outside the gene matches: 8. Germline assignment: CDR1 SGHAT and CDR2 FQNNGV.

The genes are TRBV5-4 and TRBJ1-2; no definite D call. Germline V gives CDR1 SGHNT, CDR2 YYREEE (reference sequence). The ends were cut back, 4 bases at V and 6 bases at J, with 19 bases in the middle. The CDR3 covers 15 residues. CDR3 protein: CASSGGRGSWNGYTF. The CDR3 DNA sequence: TGTGCCAGCAGCGGCGGCCGCGGGTCTTGGAATGGCTACACCTTC.

This chain joins TRBV5-8 and TRBJ1-5; D unresolved. Trimming pared 3 bases from V and 0 bases from J, leaving 16 bases between. The length of the CDR3 is 17 residues. The germline gives CDR1 SGHTS, CDR2 YDEGEE. CDR3 sequence (DNA): TGTGCCAGCAGCTCGCACCCGGCGCCCGATAGCAATCAGCCCCAGCATTTT. This gives the protein CASSSHPAPDSNQPQHF.

The rearrangement joins TRBV5-6 to TRBJ1-1, with a possible D match to TRBD1 (5 bases). The CDR3 spans 15 residues. V was trimmed by 0 bases and J by 7 bases, leaving 16 bases between them. The germline V gene has CDR1 SGHDT and CDR2 YYEEEE. The CDR3, as DNA: TGTGCCAGCAGCTTGGGCCGGGTCTCGGGGGATGAAGCTTTCTTT. It encodes CASSLGRVSGDEAFF.

The chain has TRBV4-2 and TRBJ1-2; 7 bases fit TRBD1. The CDR3 totals 16 residues. J gave up 8 bases and V 0 bases, and 12 bases lay outside the gene matches. Germline assignment: CDR1 LGHNA and CDR2 YNFKEQ. For the CDR3, the DNA is TGTGCCAGCAGCCAAGAAGGGGGCGGACTCTCCTTAGGCTACACCTTC. Its protein product is CASSQEGGGLSLGYTF.

The chain has TRBV27 and TRBJ2-7, with a tentative D call TRBD1 (6 bases). CDR1 and CDR2 from the germline V gene are MNHEY and SMNVEV (reference sequence). V was shortened by 2 bases and J by 10 bases, with 9 bases between the two germline ends. The CDR3 is 11 residues long. This CDR3 is CASSLADRQYF. The CDR3 nucleotides read TGTGCCAGCAGTTTAGCGGACAGACAGTACTTC.

The rearrangement joins TRBV10-3 to TRBJ2-1, with TRBD2 matching over 12 bases. The CDR3 has 20 amino acids. The trim removed 2 bases at V and 0 bases at J, leaving 11 bases unmatched. Germline values: CDR1 ENHRY, CDR2 SYGVKD. The CDR3 DNA reads as TGTGCCATCAGTGAGAACCAACTAGCGGGAGGCAGAAGCTCCTACAATGAGCAGTTCTTC. Its protein is CAISENQLAGGRSSYNEQFF.

The chain uses TRBV14 and TRBJ2-5, with 7 bases fitting TRBD1. The ends lost 4 bases at V and 5 bases at J; junction bases unmatched: 13. This CDR3 comprises 16 residues. From germline, CDR1 is SGHDN and CDR2 FVKESK. The CDR3 nucleotides are TGTGCCAGCAGCCTCCGGGACAGTGGATTTCAGGAGACCCAGTACTTC. Amino acid sequence: CASSLRDSGFQETQYF.